This T cell receptor (beta chain) came from a study of CD4 T cells in relation to SARS-CoV-2 and coronaviruses (dated by TCRdb to 2020 to 2022). Study-wide context: A median age of 38.5 years, with a range of about 20 to 80 years, was recorded for the full convalescent cohort of approximately 12 patients. Among the roughly twelve convalescent patients, 8 males and 4 females were included, and two of the subjects were Hispanic. Using patient-derived lymphoblastoid cell lines, the shared crossreactive spike epitopes were mapped to their HLA restriction. At the level of individual TCR clonotypes, the study evaluated whether memory CD4+ T cells crossreact between the spike proteins of SARS-CoV-2 and those of common cold coronaviruses. The Adaptive Biotechnologies TCR-sequencing kit was used to sequence samples from three pre-COVID donors and the naive versus memory experiments, while other data came from Illumina-based sequencing. Expansion assays from other donors in the study were sequenced with a different, Illumina-based TCR-beta assay.

The study at large found these results: Memory CD4+ clonotypes crossrecognizing SARS-CoV-2 and at least one common cold coronavirus spike were found in approximately 65% of donors. Crossreactive clones showed significantly weaker SARS-CoV-2-driven expansion than monoreactive clones, consistent with antigenic imprinting. Crossreactivity analysis was centred on spike protein, so crossreactivity against other viral proteins was not assessed. Naive versus memory sequencing indicated that memory recall responses, rather than primary responses primed during culture, are detected by the assay. No donor contributed both pre-pandemic and post-infection samples, which limited tracing the source of pre-existing responses. The study was limited by small numbers of patients and tested TCRs.

The germline V gene yields SGHRS for CDR1 and YFSETQ for CDR2. The CDR3 covers 14 residues, taking in both the cysteine and the phenylalanine. This entry keeps only the CDR3 DNA: 42 bases, framed from base 1. V is pruned by 4 bases and J by 3 bases, leaving 5 bases of the junction without a gene match. Deep-resolution immunoSEQ TCR-beta sequencing was performed on DNA from uncultured naive and memory CD4+ T cells. Turning to the authors' computational methods: During preprocessing, nonproductive sequences were removed, as were CDR3s that did not start with C, did not end with F or W, or were shorter than 7 amino acids. Cultured and uncultured naive and memory CD4+ repertoires were searched for previously identified spike- and CEF-reactive CDR3s. Pairwise Levenshtein distance, computed with the stringdist R package after three terminal residues were trimmed from each end, was used as the measure of CDR3 homology. What TCRdb holds here is the immuneACCESS table cut down to in-frame rearrangements. Part of the clones is not present; checked against another copy, under half of the missing clones reflect an unresolved V gene, and the others are unexplained. D and trimming come from the DNA, and the V and J calls and clone size come from that table. Counted in this sample were about 37,000 clones; around 85% of them appeared once. 3.1% of the sample is taken by the ten largest.

Regarding this clone: The antigen it recognizes is unknown. Qualities for individual bases were not recorded, and no much larger clone is one base off.

Naive and memory CD4+ T cells were separated from cryopreserved PBMCs through CD4 enrichment, which was followed by EasySep naive CD4+ T cell enrichment. Ficoll-Paque PLUS gradient centrifugation was used to isolate PBMCs from either whole blood or leukapheresis product. The PBMCs went either fresh into the expansion assay or into cryopreservation at -140 degrees C. The QIAamp Micro DNA Kit was used to extract genomic DNA from the CD4+ T cells. The clonotype was recovered from an adult with COVID-19. This receptor chain uses TRBV5-1 and TRBJ2-3; 7 nucleotides in the junction match TRBD2. The specimen was memory CD4+ T cells from PBMCs. In light of the paper, this sample's cell subset or site label describes: memory (non-naive) CD4+ T cells. The DNA sequence is TGCGCCAGCAGCGACCCTAGCGGTACAGATACGCAGTATTTT. This sequence encodes CASSDPSGTDTQYF.